A single sample is the source of the 8 T cell receptor beta chains below, sequenced in a study of T cell responses to AZD1222 COVID-19 vaccine. The method was immunoSEQ multiplex PCR; TCRdb's version includes in-frame clones alone and lacks a portion of them. The table records fewer than 120,000 clones, around 90% of them present only once. The sample was peripheral blood, taken 28 days after the second AZD1222 dose. These receptors originate from an adult who received the AZD1222 COVID-19 vaccine.

The genes are TRBV28 and TRBJ2-1, with 9 positions matching TRBD1. V dropped 3 bases and J dropped 2; count of bases not matched to a gene: 8. This CDR3 has 17 amino acids. Germline CDR1 MDHEN, CDR2 SYDVKM. The CDR3 sequence is CASSFRYGTGTYNEQFF. CDR3 DNA: TGTGCCAGCAGTTTTAGGTATGGGACAGGGACCTACAATGAGCAGTTCTTC.

This chain links TRBV6-6 with TRBJ2-7; 8 bases fit TRBD1. This CDR3 contains 13 residues. V lost 6 bases and J lost 3; bases outside the gene matches: 4. Germline V gene data show CDR1 as MNHNY and CDR2 as SVGAGI (reference sequence). In DNA, the CDR3 is TGTGCCAGCAGACCCGGACAGGGCTACGAGCAGTACTTC. Its translation: CASRPGQGYEQYF.

J is TRBJ2-7 and V is TRBV4-1; a possible D gene is TRBD2 (5 bases). With 6 bases removed from V and 4 bases from J, the gap between germline ends came to 13 bases. This CDR3 spans 13 amino acids. CDR1 is MGHRA and CDR2 is YSYEKL in the germline V gene. CDR3 region: CASSLPGKYEQYF. The CDR3 coding sequence is TGCGCCAGCAGTCTCCCCGGGAAGTACGAGCAGTACTTC.

J is TRBJ1-1 and V is TRBV7-3, with a weak D call TRBD1 (5 bases). The germline gives CDR1 SGHTA, CDR2 FQGTGA. The CDR3 covers 14 residues. Trimming took 3 bases from V and 2 from J, leaving 10 bases between them. This CDR3 is CASSFDSGNTEAFF. DNA for the CDR3: TGTGCCAGCAGCTTCGACAGCGGAAACACTGAAGCTTTCTTT.

This clone appeared a single time. This chain links TRBV5-5 with TRBJ1-6; 9 positions agree with TRBD1. The CDR3 covers 16 residues. In germline, CDR1 is SGHKS, CDR2 YYEKEE (reference sequence). Trimming removed 2 bases from V and 5 bases from J; junction bases left unmatched: 5. The CDR3 loop reads CASSFSGQGNNSPLHF. CDR3 in DNA: TGTGCCAGCAGCTTCTCGGGACAGGGAAATAATTCACCCCTCCACTTT.

The rearrangement uses TRBV19 and TRBJ2-5; D not resolved. V gave up 3 bases and J gave up 5 bases, with 4 bases separating them. Germline loops: CDR1 LNHDA, CDR2 SQIVND (reference sequence). The CDR3 totals 11 residues. The CDR3 region has the DNA TGTGCCAGTAGTATTGAGGAGACCCAGTACTTC. This translates into CASSIEETQYF.

CDR3 residues: CASSSQGGVGELFF. DNA of the CDR3: TGTGCCAGCAGCTCCCAAGGGGGCGTCGGGGAGCTGTTTTTT. The rearrangement links TRBV5-4 to TRBJ2-2; TRBD1 matches 7 bases. Germline-derived CDR1 and CDR2 are SGHNT and YYREEE (reference sequence). The CDR3 covers 14 residues. V lost 3 bases, J lost 7 bases, and 6 bases stayed unmatched.

J is TRBJ2-7 and V is TRBV28; 8 bases line up with TRBD1. V was pared by 4 bases and J by 5 bases, with 10 bases of the junction left unmatched. This CDR3 contains 15 residues. Germline V gene lookup returns CDR1 MDHEN and CDR2 SYDVKM. The CDR3 here is CASSSWDRLGNEQYF. CDR3 nucleotide sequence: TGTGCCAGCAGTTCATGGGACAGGCTAGGGAACGAGCAGTACTTC.